This TCR beta chain was captured by sequencing in a study of breast tumors, draining lymph nodes, adjacent tissues. TCRdb processed the multiplex PCR reads anew with MiXCR; each CDR3 protein has one entry. The sample yields about 180,000 distinct CDR3 sequences, approximately 33% seen once. This clonotype was detected many times. Its antigen is currently unknown. Study results and limitations: Compared with basal-like, luminal-like tumors shared significantly more repertoire with nontumor tissue.

This CDR3 is built from 16 residues. Germline V gene sequence: CDR1 LGHNA, CDR2 YNFKEQ. V lost 1 base and J lost 5; bases outside the gene matches: 5. Axillary draining lymph nodes of breast cancer patients supplied the node samples. The chain employs TRBV4-2 and TRBJ1-6; 7 bases line up with TRBD1. The sequence derives from a female donor with breast cancer. Some clones in this sample may be carry-over from other donors' samples. Sequences were obtained from axillary lymph node tissue. The CDR3 sequence: CASSQARDRNNSPLHF. The CDR3 DNA is TGTGCCAGCAGCCAAGCCCGGGACAGAAATAATTCACCCCTCCACTTT.